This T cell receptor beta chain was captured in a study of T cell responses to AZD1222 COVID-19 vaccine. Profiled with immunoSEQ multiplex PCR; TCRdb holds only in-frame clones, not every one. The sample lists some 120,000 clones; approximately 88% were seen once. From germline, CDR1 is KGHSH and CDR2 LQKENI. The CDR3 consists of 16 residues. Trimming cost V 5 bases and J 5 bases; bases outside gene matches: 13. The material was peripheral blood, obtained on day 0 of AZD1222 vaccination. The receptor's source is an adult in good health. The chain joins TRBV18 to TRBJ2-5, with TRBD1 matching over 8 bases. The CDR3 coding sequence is TGTGCCAGCTCATTTCCGGGACAGGTTCGTGGGGAGACCCAGTACTTC. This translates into CASSFPGQVRGETQYF.